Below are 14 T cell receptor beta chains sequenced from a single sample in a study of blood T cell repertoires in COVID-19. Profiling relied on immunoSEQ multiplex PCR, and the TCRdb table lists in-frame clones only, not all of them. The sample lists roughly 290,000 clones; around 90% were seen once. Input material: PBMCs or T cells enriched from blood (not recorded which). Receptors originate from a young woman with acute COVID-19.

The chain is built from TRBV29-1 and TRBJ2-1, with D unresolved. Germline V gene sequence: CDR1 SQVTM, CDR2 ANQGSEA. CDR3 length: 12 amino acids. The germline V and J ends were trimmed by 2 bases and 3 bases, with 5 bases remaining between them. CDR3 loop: CSVELVYNEQFF. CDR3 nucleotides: TGCAGCGTTGAATTAGTCTACAATGAGCAGTTCTTC.

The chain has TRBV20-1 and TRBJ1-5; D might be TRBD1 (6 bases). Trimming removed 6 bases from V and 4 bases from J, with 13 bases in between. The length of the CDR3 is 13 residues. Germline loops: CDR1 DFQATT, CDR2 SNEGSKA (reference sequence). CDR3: CSASKDSNQPQHF. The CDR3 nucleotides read TGCAGTGCAAGTAAGGACAGTAATCAGCCCCAGCATTTT.

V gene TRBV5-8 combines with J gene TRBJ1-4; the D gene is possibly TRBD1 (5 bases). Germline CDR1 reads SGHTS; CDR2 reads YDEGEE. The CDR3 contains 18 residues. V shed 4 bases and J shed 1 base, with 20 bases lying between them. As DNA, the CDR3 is TGTGCCAGCAGCCCCCTTGGCGGGACCGGTATAACTAATGAAAAACTGTTTTTT. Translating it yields CASSPLGGTGITNEKLFF.

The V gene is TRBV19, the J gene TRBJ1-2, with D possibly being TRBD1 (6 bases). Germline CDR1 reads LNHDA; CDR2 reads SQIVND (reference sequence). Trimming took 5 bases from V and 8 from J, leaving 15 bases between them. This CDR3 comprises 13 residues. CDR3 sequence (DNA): TGTGCCAGTAGTTCTACAGGGAGTGGGGGCTACACCTTC. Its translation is CASSSTGSGGYTF.

The DNA of the CDR3 is TGCGCCAGCAGCCAAAATCGACTAGCAGCCCCTTTATACAATGAGCAGTTCTTC. Its translation is CASSQNRLAAPLYNEQFF. The chain employs TRBV4-1 and TRBJ2-1; 7 nucleotides align to TRBD2. The CDR3 contains 18 residues. V lost 2 bases and J lost 4; bases outside the gene matches: 14. Germline CDR1 reads MGHRA; CDR2 reads YSYEKL.

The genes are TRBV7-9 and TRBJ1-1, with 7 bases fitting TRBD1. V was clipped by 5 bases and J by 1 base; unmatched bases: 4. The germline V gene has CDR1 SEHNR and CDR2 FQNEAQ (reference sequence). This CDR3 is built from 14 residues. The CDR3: CASSKGQQNTEAFF. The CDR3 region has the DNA TGTGCCAGCAGCAAGGGACAGCAGAACACTGAAGCTTTCTTT.

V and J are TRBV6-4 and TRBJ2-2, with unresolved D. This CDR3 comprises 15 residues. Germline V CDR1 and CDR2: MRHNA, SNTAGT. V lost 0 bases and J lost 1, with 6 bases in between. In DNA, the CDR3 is TGTGCCAGCAGTGACTCGTCAGGGAACACCGGGGAGCTGTTTTTT. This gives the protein CASSDSSGNTGELFF.

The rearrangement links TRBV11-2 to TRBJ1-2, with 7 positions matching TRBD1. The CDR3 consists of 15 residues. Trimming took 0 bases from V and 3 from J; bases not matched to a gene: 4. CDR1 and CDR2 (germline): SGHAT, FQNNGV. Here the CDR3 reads CASSLDPGQYYGYTF. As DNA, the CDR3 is TGTGCCAGCAGCTTAGACCCGGGACAGTACTATGGCTACACCTTC.

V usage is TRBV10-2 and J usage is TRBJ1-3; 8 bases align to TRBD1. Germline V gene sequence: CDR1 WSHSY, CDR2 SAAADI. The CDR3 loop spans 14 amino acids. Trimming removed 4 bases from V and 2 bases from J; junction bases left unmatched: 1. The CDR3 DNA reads TGCGCCAGCAGTGGGACAGGGCCTGGAAACACCATATATTTT. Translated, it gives CASSGTGPGNTIYF.

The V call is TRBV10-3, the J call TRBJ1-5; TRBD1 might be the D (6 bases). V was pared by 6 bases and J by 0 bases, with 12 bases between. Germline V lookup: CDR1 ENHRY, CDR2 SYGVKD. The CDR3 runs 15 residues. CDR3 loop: CAISGTGHSNQPQHF. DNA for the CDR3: TGTGCCATCAGCGGAACAGGGCATAGCAATCAGCCCCAGCATTTT.

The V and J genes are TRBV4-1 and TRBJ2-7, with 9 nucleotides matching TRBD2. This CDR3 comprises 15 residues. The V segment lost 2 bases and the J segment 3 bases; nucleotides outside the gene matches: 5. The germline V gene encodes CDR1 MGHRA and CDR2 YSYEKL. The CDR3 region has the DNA TGCGCCAGCAGCCAATTAAGCGGGGGGAACTACGAGCAGTACTTC. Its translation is CASSQLSGGNYEQYF.

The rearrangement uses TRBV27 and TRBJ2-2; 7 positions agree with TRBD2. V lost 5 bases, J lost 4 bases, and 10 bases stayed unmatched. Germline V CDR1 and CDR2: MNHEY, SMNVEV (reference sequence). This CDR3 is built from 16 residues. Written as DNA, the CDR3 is TGTGCCAGCAGTGGTGCCGGGGAGGGTTTCACCGGGGAGCTGTTTTTT. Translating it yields CASSGAGEGFTGELFF.

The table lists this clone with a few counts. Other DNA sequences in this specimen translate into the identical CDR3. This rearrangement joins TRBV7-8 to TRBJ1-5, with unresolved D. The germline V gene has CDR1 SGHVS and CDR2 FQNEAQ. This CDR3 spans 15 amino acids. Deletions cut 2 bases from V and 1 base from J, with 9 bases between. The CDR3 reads CASSLWGESNQPQHF. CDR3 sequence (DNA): TGTGCCAGCAGCTTATGGGGAGAGAGCAATCAGCCCCAGCATTTT.

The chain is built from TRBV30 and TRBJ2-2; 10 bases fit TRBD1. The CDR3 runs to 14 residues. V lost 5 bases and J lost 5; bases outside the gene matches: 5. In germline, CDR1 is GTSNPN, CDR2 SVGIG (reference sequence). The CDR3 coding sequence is TGTGCCTGGGACGGACAGGGGGTTACCGGGGAGCTGTTTTTT. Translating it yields CAWDGQGVTGELFF.